The 15 T cell receptor beta chains in this list originate from one sample, sequenced in a study of shared clonotypes between healthy human individuals. Using immunoSEQ multiplex PCR, the repertoire was profiled, and TCRdb retains in-frame clones only, with some absent. Here the sample spans about 2.4 million clones, about 92% being singletons. Sequencing was carried out using naive CD4+ T cells sorted from blood. Subset noted: CD45RA+ positively selected. The source of these receptors is a young man in good health.

The chain couples TRBV4-3 to TRBJ1-4; 8 nucleotides line up with TRBD1. V shed 7 bases and J 8 bases; nucleotides not matched to a gene: 12. Per germline, CDR1 LGHNA and CDR2 YSLEER. CDR3 length: 15 residues. CDR3 sequence reads: CASTSVTGAGEKLFF. The CDR3 region has the DNA TGCGCCAGCACTTCGGTGACAGGGGCGGGGGAAAAACTGTTTTTT.

The chain employs TRBV18 and TRBJ2-7, with D maybe TRBD2 (5 bases). V was pared by 5 bases and J by 5 bases, with 13 bases between. The CDR3 length is 13 residues. Germline V CDR1 and CDR2: KGHSH, LQKENI. DNA of the CDR3: TGTGCCAGCTCAGAGGGTCAGCCCGACGAGCAGTACTTC. Its protein is CASSEGQPDEQYF.

This chain connects TRBV4-3 to TRBJ1-5, with D unresolved. Trimming cost V 4 bases and J 10 bases, with 17 bases left between them. In germline, CDR1 is LGHNA, CDR2 YSLEER. This CDR3 spans 14 amino acids. CDR3 protein: CASSPRPSFGPQHF. The CDR3 DNA sequence: TGCGCCAGCAGCCCCCGACCGTCATTTGGACCCCAGCATTTT.

J is TRBJ1-5 and V is TRBV19; no clear D. CDR3 length: 15 residues. From germline, CDR1 is LNHDA and CDR2 SQIVND (reference sequence). V was trimmed by 9 bases and J by 0 bases, leaving 15 bases between them. CDR3 in amino acids: CASRPVGYSNQPQHF. The DNA of the CDR3 is TGTGCCAGCCGGCCCGTGGGGTATAGCAATCAGCCCCAGCATTTT.

In regard to this clone: Distinct nucleotide sequences in the sample also encode this CDR3. V is TRBV27 and J is TRBJ1-5, with D perhaps TRBD1 (5 bases). The CDR3 length is 12 residues. V lost 5 bases to trimming and J lost 4 bases, with 6 bases between them. CDR1 is MNHEY, CDR2 SMNVEV, per germline (reference sequence). CDR3 in DNA: TGTGCCAGCAGTGGGGGGAATCAGCCCCAGCATTTT. This sequence encodes CASSGGNQPQHF.

The V and J genes are TRBV6-1 and TRBJ2-5; D is undetermined. Trimming removed 3 bases at V and 6 bases at J, with 11 bases between. The CDR3 sequence is 13 residues long. The germline V gene has CDR1 MNHNS and CDR2 SASEGT. The CDR3 DNA reads as TGTGCCAGCAGTGACTCAGGTAGCAAGACCCAGTACTTC. This encodes CASSDSGSKTQYF.

This clone has a handful of counts. V gene TRBV29-1 combines with J gene TRBJ2-3; D gene ambiguous. V lost 3 bases to trimming and J lost 2 bases, with 9 bases between them. CDR1 is SQVTM and CDR2 is ANQGSEA in the germline V gene. The CDR3 runs 13 residues. The CDR3 coding sequence is TGCAGCGTTGAGACGCGTACCACAGATACGCAGTATTTT. Translated, it gives CSVETRTTDTQYF.

As to this clone: Other DNA sequences within the sample encode an identical CDR3. The chain carries TRBV7-9 and TRBJ1-4; D remains ambiguous. Germline V gives CDR1 SEHNR, CDR2 FQNEAQ (reference sequence). V was pared by 4 bases and J by 8 bases, with 8 bases between. The CDR3 is 12 residues long. The CDR3 loop is CASSSLTEKLFF. In nucleotides, the CDR3 is TGTGCCAGCAGCTCCCTGACAGAAAAACTGTTTTTT. The full variable domain, its missing parts supplied by reference TRBV7-9 and TRBJ1-4, is DTGVSQNPRHKITKRGQNVTFRCDPISEHNRLYWYRQTLGQGPEFLTYFQNEAQLEKSRLLSDRFSAERPKGSFSTLEIQRTEQGDSAMYLCASSSLTEKLFFGSGTQLSVL.

Points on this clone: Distinct nucleotide sequences in the sample also encode this CDR3. The gene calls are TRBV7-2 and TRBJ2-1; D may be TRBD1 or TRBD2 (5 bases each). V lost 3 bases and J 6 bases, leaving 9 bases between the germline ends. The germline V gene encodes CDR1 SGHTA and CDR2 FQGNSA. There are 13 residues in the CDR3. The CDR3 coding sequence is TGTGCCAGCAGCTTGGGGACCGGCAATGAGCAGTTCTTC. It is translated as CASSLGTGNEQFF.

In DNA form, the CDR3 reads TGTGCCAGTAGTATCCTAGCGGGAGTATTTTTAGGCTCCTACAATGAGCAGTTCTTC. As protein: CASSILAGVFLGSYNEQFF. The chain joins TRBV19 to TRBJ2-1, with 10 nucleotides matching TRBD2. The CDR3 loop spans 19 amino acids. Germline V lookup: CDR1 LNHDA, CDR2 SQIVND (reference sequence). J was trimmed by 0 bases and V by 3 bases; bases with no gene match: 11.

The chain links TRBV28 to TRBJ2-7, with D possibly being TRBD1 or TRBD2 (6 bases each). The CDR3 is 13 residues long. Germline-derived CDR1 and CDR2 are MDHEN and SYDVKM. V was shortened by 10 bases and J by 13 bases, with 26 bases between the two germline ends. The CDR3 DNA sequence: TGTGCCACCTCTAGCGCTGGGGGCCGACGAGGATACTTC. Amino acids: CATSSAGGRRGYF.

The rearrangement joins TRBV5-3 to TRBJ2-7; 8 bases align to TRBD2. TRBV5-3 is identified as an open reading frame with a role that is uncertain. Germline trimming cut 0 bases from V and 4 bases from J; bases unmatched to any gene: 12. CDR3 length: 17 amino acids. This CDR3 is CARSLGITGGARYEQYF. The DNA for the CDR3 is TGTGCCAGAAGCTTGGGTATTACCGGGGGGGCCCGGTACGAGCAGTACTTC.

The genes are TRBV7-2 and TRBJ1-5, with D possibly being TRBD1 (6 bases). CDR3 length equals 12 residues. Germline V gives CDR1 SGHTA, CDR2 FQGNSA. Trimming took 6 bases from V and 4 from J, leaving 7 bases between them. DNA of the CDR3: TGTGCCAGCAGAGGACAGAATCAGCCCCAGCATTTT. It translates to CASRGQNQPQHF.

This clone was recorded once. The chain joins TRBV10-3 to TRBJ2-2; D is possibly TRBD1 (5 bases). Trimming pared 6 bases from V and 0 bases from J, leaving 5 bases between. The CDR3 sequence is 13 residues long. Germline CDR1 and CDR2: ENHRY and SYGVKD. This chain's CDR3 is CAIRDTNTGELFF. The CDR3 DNA sequence: TGTGCCATCAGGGACACGAACACCGGGGAGCTGTTTTTT.

The chain combines TRBV21-1 with TRBJ1-5. TRBV21-1 is annotated as a pseudogene. The CDR3 spans 15 residues. The CDR3 sequence: CASSIRESLHQPQHF. The CDR3 coding sequence is TGTGCCAGCAGCATCCGGGAGAGCCTTCATCAGCCCCAGCATTTT.